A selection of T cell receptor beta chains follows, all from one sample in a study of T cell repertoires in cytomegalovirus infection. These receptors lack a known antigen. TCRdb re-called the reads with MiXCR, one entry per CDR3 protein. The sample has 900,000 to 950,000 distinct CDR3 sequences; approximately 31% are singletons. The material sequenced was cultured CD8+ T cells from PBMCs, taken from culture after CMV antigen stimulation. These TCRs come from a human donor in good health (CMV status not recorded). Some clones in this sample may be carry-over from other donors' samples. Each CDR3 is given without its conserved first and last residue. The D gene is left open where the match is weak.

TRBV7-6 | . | ASTPSRGTDTQY
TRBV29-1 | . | SVVRVLNTEAF
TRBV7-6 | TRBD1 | ASSLFGTGGLTGELF
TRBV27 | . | ASSLSAGGDTDTQY
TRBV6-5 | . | ASSYSRIDSEQY
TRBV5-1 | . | ASSLYSGGMENEQF
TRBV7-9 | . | ASSLLPETRYERY
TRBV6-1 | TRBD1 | ASRNRGSTGELF
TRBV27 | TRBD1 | ASSELQGVNSPLH
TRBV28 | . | ASSFYGGQGEKLF
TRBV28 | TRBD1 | ASSPMGQSSSYEQY
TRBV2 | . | ASSEGEGASSYNEQF
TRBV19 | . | ASGVGAFANQPQH
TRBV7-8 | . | ASTDLRVGYGYT
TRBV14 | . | ASSQEINRRGYGYT
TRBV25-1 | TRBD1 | ASSEYFAGTDSYNEQF
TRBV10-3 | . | AIRQPLEDGTDTQY
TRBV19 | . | ASSSHLSTEAF
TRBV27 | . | ASSSLPGGQNTEAF
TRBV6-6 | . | ASATGSELF
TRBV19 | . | ASRTGTGEQY
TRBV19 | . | ASSIKLVSNQPQH